A selection of T cell receptor beta chains follows, all from one sample in a study of shared clonotypes between healthy human individuals. The protocol was immunoSEQ multiplex PCR, while the TCRdb copy is restricted to in-frame clones and leaves out a portion. Of roughly 810,000 clones listed, about 96% are singletons. What was sequenced was naive CD8+ T cells sorted from blood. Source of these receptors: a man under 40 in good health. The CDR3 runs from the conserved cysteine through the conserved F or W. D genes are given only for firm matches. Expanded clones get a size class; other rows say once, few or many, or leave the size out.

V	size	J	D	DNA	CDR3
TRBV6-4	NA	TRBJ2-1	NA	TGTGCCAGCAGCCTCTTCGGGAGCAGCGACAATGAGCAGTTCTTC	CASSLFGSSDNEQFF
TRBV27	NA	TRBJ2-7	TRBD2	TGTGCCAGCAGTCCTTCTAAGAGCGGGGAGGTATCCTACGAGCAGTACTTC	CASSPSKSGEVSYEQYF
TRBV7-9	NA	TRBJ2-7	NA	TGTGCCAGCAGCTCCCCGTTATCCTACGAGCAGTACTTC	CASSSPLSYEQYF
TRBV27	NA	TRBJ2-7	NA	TGTGCCAGCAGTTTAGGGACCAAGGGTTACGAGCAGTACTTC	CASSLGTKGYEQYF
TRBV4-1	NA	TRBJ2-7	TRBD1	TGCGCCAGCAGCCCACCGGGACAGATATACGAGCAGTACTTC	CASSPPGQIYEQYF
TRBV7-6	NA	TRBJ2-5	NA	TGTGCCAGCAGCTTAGCGCAGGGCAGTTTACAAGAGACCCAGTACTTC	CASSLAQGSLQETQYF
TRBV11-3	NA	TRBJ2-2	NA	TGTGCCAGCAGCTTAGGAGGGGCCGGGGAGCTGTTTTTT	CASSLGGAGELFF
TRBV2	NA	TRBJ1-5	NA	TGTGCCAGCAGTAATTCCGACAGGTCTAATCAGCCCCAGCATTTT	CASSNSDRSNQPQHF
TRBV28	NA	TRBJ2-7	NA	TGTGCCAGCAGTTTGCCCTTGGCGGGGATCTCCTACGAGCAGTACTTC	CASSLPLAGISYEQYF
TRBV7-6	once	TRBJ2-3	NA	TGTGCCAGCAGCTTAGCGGGACCCCGGGATACGCAGTATTTT	CASSLAGPRDTQYF
TRBV9	NA	TRBJ2-3	TRBD1	TGTGCCAGCAGGCCGGGACAGGGGGCAGATACGCAGTATTTT	CASRPGQGADTQYF
TRBV30	NA	TRBJ1-1	NA	TGTGCCTGGGGAGAGGAGTTGACCCGCTCTAAGGTAGCTTTCTTT	CAWGEELTRSKVAFF
TRBV11-2	NA	TRBJ1-1	TRBD1	TGTGCCAGCAGCTTACCCGAACAGGGGGCTGTGACTGAAGCTTTCTTT	CASSLPEQGAVTEAFF